The T cell receptor beta chain described here comes from a study of blood T cell repertoires in COVID-19. Across the whole study: COVID-19 samples, acute and convalescent, were from the United States, Italy and Spain. In each case, the material was cDNA or gDNA derived from T cells, B-cell-depleted T cells, or PBMCs.

TCRdb's table, derived via immunoSEQ multiplex PCR, lists solely in-frame clones and lacks some. The sample has more than 150,000 clones, 80% to 85% seen once. V lost 2 bases to trimming and J lost 6 bases; unmatched junction nucleotides: 9. Germline V lookup: CDR1 MNHNY, CDR2 SVGAGI (reference sequence). The CDR3 contains 15 residues. The sequenced material came from peripheral blood. The chain has TRBV6-6 and TRBJ1-1, with TRBD1 matching over 7 bases. The source of this sequence is a woman aged 30 to 39 with acute or convalescent COVID-19. CDR3 sequence: CASSYKDRQFPEAFF. DNA of the CDR3: TGTGCCAGCAGTTACAAGGACAGGCAATTTCCTGAAGCTTTCTTT.